The 17 T cell receptor beta chains below all came from one sample that was sequenced in a study of T cell responses to AZD1222 COVID-19 vaccine. TCRdb's copy holds only in-frame clones and misses some; the assay was immunoSEQ multiplex PCR. In the table there are about 150,000 clones, 93% of which are singletons. This specimen was peripheral blood, taken on day 0 of AZD1222 vaccination. The origin of the receptors is an adult in good health.

The chain recombines TRBV20-1 with TRBJ2-7, with D tentatively TRBD1 (5 bases). The CDR3 contains 11 residues. Per germline, CDR1 DFQATT and CDR2 SNEGSKA (reference sequence). Between the trimmed V and J ends, which lost 3 bases and 6 bases, there was a span of 9 bases. This CDR3 is CSASMGREQYF. DNA for the CDR3: TGCAGTGCTAGTATGGGGCGCGAGCAGTACTTC.

The CDR3 spells CASSPSPGGYGYTF. CDR3 sequence (DNA): TGTGCCAGCAGCCCATCTCCGGGGGGCTATGGCTACACCTTC. The chain joins TRBV9 to TRBJ1-2, with a weak D call TRBD1 (5 bases). The CDR3 is 14 amino acids. V was shortened by 4 bases and J by 4 bases, with 14 bases between the two germline ends. The germline gives CDR1 SGDLS, CDR2 YYNGEE.

This clone was observed once. The chain links TRBV28 to TRBJ2-3; 10 nucleotides line up with TRBD2. CDR3 length: 16 amino acids. CDR1 and CDR2 from the germline V gene are MDHEN and SYDVKM. J was trimmed by 4 bases and V by 8 bases; bases with no gene match: 12. The CDR3 DNA follows: TGTGCCAGCCTCGGCCTTAGCGGGAGGTTCGCAGATACGCAGTATTTT. Translation: CASLGLSGRFADTQYF.

The J gene is TRBJ2-7, the V gene TRBV9, with TRBD2 matching over 12 bases. The V segment lost 3 bases and the J segment 5 bases; nucleotides outside the gene matches: 12. CDR1 SGDLS and CDR2 YYNGEE come from the germline V gene. CDR3 length: 17 amino acids. CDR3 bases: TGTGCCAGCAGCGGAGAACCGGGACTAGCGGGTTTCGACGAGCAGTACTTC. It is translated as CASSGEPGLAGFDEQYF.

The V call is TRBV12-5, the J call TRBJ2-1; D not certain. This CDR3 spans 12 amino acids. Trimming removed 9 bases at V and 7 bases at J, with 13 bases between. The germline gives CDR1 LGHNT, CDR2 FRNRAP. CDR3 protein: CASLLLPNEQFF. The CDR3 nucleotides read TGTGCTAGCCTTCTTCTCCCGAATGAGCAGTTCTTC.

A single count supports this clone. The chain is built from TRBV5-6 and TRBJ2-7, with 7 bases aligning to TRBD1. Losses at the gene ends were 3 bases for V and 3 bases for J; bases not matched to a gene: 9. Germline loops: CDR1 SGHDT, CDR2 YYEEEE. The CDR3 is 15 residues long. The CDR3 protein is CASSSTLTGNYEQYF. CDR3 coding DNA: TGTGCCAGCAGCTCGACCCTGACAGGGAACTACGAGCAGTACTTC. The whole variable domain, filled in from reference TRBV5-6 and TRBJ2-7, reads DAGVTQSPTHLIKTRGQQVTLRCSPKSGHDTVSWYQQALGQGPQFIFQYYEEEERQRGNFPDRFSGHQFPNYSSELNVNALLLGDSALYLCASSSTLTGNYEQYFGPGTRLTVT.

In this sample, this clone turned up once. The rearrangement links TRBV6-5 to TRBJ1-5; the D is unclear. V lost 2 bases and J lost 2, with 13 bases in between. Germline V gives CDR1 MNHEY, CDR2 SVGAGI. The CDR3 covers 16 residues. The CDR3 reads CASSYVRPAGNQPQHF. CDR3 nucleotides: TGTGCCAGCAGTTACGTGCGACCGGCAGGCAATCAGCCCCAGCATTTT.

Concerning this clone itself: The sample carries other DNA sequences with the same CDR3. This chain connects TRBV6-6 to TRBJ2-1, with TRBD2 matching 12 bases. CDR3 length: 16 amino acids. Germline-derived CDR1 and CDR2 are MNHNY and SVGAGI (reference sequence). J lost 5 bases, V lost 6 bases, and 8 bases had no gene match. Here the CDR3 reads CASSGTSGSTHNEQFF. The DNA of the CDR3 is TGTGCCAGCAGCGGGACTAGCGGGTCTACCCACAATGAGCAGTTCTTC.

The rearrangement links TRBV29-1 to TRBJ1-2; 9 positions agree with TRBD1. With 5 bases clipped from V and 8 bases from J, the junction kept 6 bases outside the gene matches. The CDR3 extends over 12 amino acids. CDR1 is SQVTM and CDR2 is ANQGSEA in the germline V gene. Here the CDR3 reads CSVTGTGLGYTF. In DNA form, the CDR3 reads TGCAGCGTTACCGGGACAGGGTTAGGCTACACCTTC.

V usage is TRBV29-1 and J usage is TRBJ2-2; D may be TRBD2 (5 bases). V was shortened by 3 bases and J by 7 bases, with 15 bases between the two germline ends. The CDR3 is 14 amino acids. The V gene's germline CDR1 is SQVTM and CDR2 ANQGSEA. The CDR3 DNA reads as TGCAGCGTTGATTTTTTCGGGGTTGGCGGGGAGCTGTTTTTT. This encodes CSVDFFGVGGELFF.

V gene TRBV5-4 combines with J gene TRBJ1-2; maybe TRBD1 (6 bases). Germline-derived CDR1 and CDR2 are SGHNT and YYREEE (reference sequence). The CDR3 loop spans 16 amino acids. The V end lost 5 bases, the J end lost 7 bases, and 24 bases lay between the germline ends. The chain's CDR3 is CASSSGAEGTLGGYTF. CDR3 DNA: TGTGCCAGCAGTTCAGGGGCCGAAGGGACTCTGGGTGGCTACACCTTC.

V gene TRBV5-1 combines with J gene TRBJ2-7; maybe TRBD2 (6 bases). The CDR3 has 14 amino acids. The ends were cut back, 7 bases at V and 6 bases at J, with 20 bases in the middle. Germline assignment: CDR1 SGHRS and CDR2 YFSETQ. DNA for the CDR3: TGCGCCAGCCAGATCGGAGGGCCCAAGGGCGAGCAGTACTTC. Its protein product is CASQIGGPKGEQYF.

J is TRBJ2-7 and V is TRBV13; the D is unclear. Germline values: CDR1 PRHDT, CDR2 FYEKMQ (reference sequence). V lost 5 bases and J lost 1, with 9 bases in between. The CDR3 contains 13 residues. The CDR3 loop reads CASSPDGSYEQYF. The CDR3, as DNA: TGTGCCAGCAGCCCAGACGGATCCTACGAGCAGTACTTC.

V and J are TRBV11-3 and TRBJ1-3; D not resolved. Trimming cost V 1 base and J 5 bases, with 24 bases left between them. Per the germline V gene, CDR1 is SGHNT and CDR2 is YENEEA. The CDR3 has 19 residues. DNA of the CDR3: TGTGCCAGCAGCTTAGTGGGCGGGCAGGCCACTTTACACCGAAACACCATATATTTT. The encoded protein is CASSLVGGQATLHRNTIYF.

The rearrangement uses TRBV30 and TRBJ2-5, with a weak D call TRBD1 (6 bases). The V end was cut by 4 bases, the J end by 2 bases, with 14 bases between. There are 14 residues in the CDR3. CDR1 GTSNPN and CDR2 SVGIG come from the germline V gene (reference sequence). CDR3 DNA sequence: TGTGCCTGGACCTGGACAGCGTCACAAGAGACCCAGTACTTC. Protein product: CAWTWTASQETQYF.

The V call is TRBV3-1 (or the pseudogene TRBV3-2), the J call TRBJ1-1; 10 bases agree with TRBD1. The V gene end was trimmed by 1 base and the J gene end by 4 bases; junction bases not matched to a gene: 6. The CDR3 runs to 16 residues. Germline CDR1 LGHDT, CDR2 YNNKEL (reference sequence). CDR3 sequence reads: CASSQGPGTGATEAFF. The CDR3 DNA sequence: TGTGCCAGCAGCCAAGGCCCCGGGACAGGGGCCACTGAAGCTTTCTTT.

This sequence joins TRBV30 and TRBJ2-3; 11 nucleotides align to TRBD2. V trimming: 0 bases; J trimming: 2 bases; junction bases outside the gene matches: 4. CDR1 is GTSNPN, CDR2 SVGIG, per germline (reference sequence). The CDR3 is made up of 16 amino acids. The CDR3 DNA reads TGTGCCTGGAGTGTATTTAGCGGGAGGGTCACAGATACGCAGTATTTT. It is translated as CAWSVFSGRVTDTQYF.